These 11 T cell receptor delta chains share one sample of origin, sequenced in a study of γδ T cells in repeated Plasmodium falciparum infection (dated by TCRdb to about 2021). Vgamma9/Vdelta2+ and Vdelta2-negative gammadelta T cell populations were flow-sorted from peripheral blood mononuclear cells for bulk TCR repertoire analysis. Receptor libraries were prepared by multiplex PCR. The listed sequencing device is Illumina MiSeq. TCRdb recomputed clones from the public reads with CATT; identical DNA rows were then combined. The sample table contains about 93,000 delta-chain clones; only one count was recorded for approximately 1% of them. The top ten constitute nearly 10% of the sample. The sequencing sample was made of gamma-delta T cells from blood. These receptor sequences come from a pool of human donors (malaria-infected and uninfected, not separated).

As concerns this clone: A far larger clone lies a single base away; this is likely a read error. This sample includes further DNA sequences coding for the same CDR3. The V gene reported is TRDV2; the J gene is uncalled; the table's TRDD3 call for D was not verified on the DNA. Germline V gene sequence: CDR1 GEAIGNYY, CDR2 EKD. CDR3 size: 19 residues. The CDR3 coding sequence is TGTGCCTGTGACTCTGACTCTTCTGGGGGACCGGTGTACACCGATAAGCTCATCTTT. Its protein is CACDSDSSGGPVYTDKLIF.

This clone turned up a few times. The protein recorded in TCRdb matches a much larger clone and deviates from this DNA's translation at residue 10, suggesting a read error; the protein here is obtained by translating the DNA. The chain is built from TRDV1 and TRDJ1; no reliable D call. CDR3 length: 23 amino acids. V gave up 2 bases and J gave up 0 bases, with 34 bases separating them. In germline, CDR1 is TSWWSYY, CDR2 QGS. The CDR3: CALGEDPSPPYKSFSPYTDKLIF. CDR3 sequence (DNA): TGTGCTCTTGGGGAAGACCCGTCCCCTCCCTATAAGTCATTCTCCCCGTACACCGATAAACTCATCTTT.

Comment on this clone: TCRdb records a much larger clone's protein for this DNA, with a difference at residue 15 that likely arises from a read error; the protein given is the translation of the DNA. The V gene is TRDV1, the J gene TRDJ1; 10 nucleotides line up with TRDD3. V trimming: 0 bases; J trimming: 2 bases; junction bases outside the gene matches: 21. The CDR3 extends over 22 amino acids. Per germline, CDR1 TSWWSYY and CDR2 QGS. CDR3 region: CALGELQILWRTGGCLTDKLIF. CDR3 nucleotide sequence: TGTGCTCTTGGGGAACTTCAGATCCTATGGAGAACTGGGGGATGCCTTACCGATAAACTCATCTTT.

Of note for this clone: A read error is the likely source, as a far larger clone sits one nucleotide away. This specimen includes other DNA sequences encoding the same CDR3. CDR3 amino acids: CACTGGYSRGTDKLIF. CDR3 in DNA: TGCGCCTGTACCGGGGGATACAGTAGAGGAACCGATAAACTCATCTTT. The chain employs TRDV2 and TRDJ1, with 9 bases matching TRDD3. Matching the DNA to germline supplied the J gene, which TCRdb does not give. The CDR3 spans 16 residues. The germline V gene encodes CDR1 GEAIGNYY and CDR2 EKD.

This clone was counted between two and nine times. A far larger clone is one nucleotide away, so this likely arose from a read error. Other DNA sequences within the sample encode an identical CDR3. The chain employs TRDV3 and TRDJ1; D possibly corresponds to TRDD3 (5 bases). In germline, CDR1 is TVYSNPD, CDR2 GDNSRS (reference sequence). The CDR3 has 12 residues. V was cut by 3 bases and J by 12 bases, with 20 bases left in between. The CDR3 bases are TGTGCCTTCGTAGCTGGGCCGAAGAGGGTCATCTTT. The encoded protein is CAFVAGPKRVIF.

As concerns this clone: A read error likely explains why the TCRdb protein, taken from a much larger clone, differs from this DNA's translation at residue 15; the protein shown is translated from the DNA. The V and J genes are TRDV2 and TRDJ1; 8 bases map to TRDD3. The J gene is not listed in TCRdb, so it was assigned here from a DNA match to germline. The CDR3 runs to 18 residues. With V trimmed by 3 bases and J by 10 bases, 24 bases remained unmatched. Germline CDR1 GEAIGNYY, CDR2 EKD. This chain's CDR3 is CACDPLLQGAGGPVRLIF. In DNA form, the CDR3 reads TGTGCCTGTGACCCCCTACTACAAGGGGCTGGGGGACCCGTTAGACTCATCTTT.

Concerning this clone itself: TCRdb attributes to this sequence the protein of a much larger clone, which differs from the DNA translation at residue 8; a read error is likely, and the protein displayed is translated from the DNA. This chain joins TRDV2 and TRDJ2, with TRDD3 identical over 8 bases. Because TCRdb records no J gene, it was assigned here through a match of the DNA to germline. The V gene end was trimmed by 0 bases and the J gene end by 4 bases; junction bases not matched to a gene: 18. This CDR3 comprises 20 residues. Germline CDR1 is GEAIGNYY and CDR2 is EKD. The CDR3 nucleotides read TGTGCCTGTGACACCGTCGGCGCGGTGGGGGATGGGAGTGGGACAGCACAACTCTTCTTT. Residues: CACDTVGAVGDGSGTAQLFF.

To note about this clone: A far more abundant clone sits one base away, making this likely a read error. Other DNA sequences of this sample code for an identical CDR3. The chain combines TRDV1 with TRDJ1; 11 bases map to TRDD3. The J gene was missing in TCRdb and was found by matching the end of the DNA to germline. V lost 0 bases, J lost 1 base, and 10 bases stayed unmatched. This CDR3 contains 19 residues. Germline values: CDR1 TSWWSYY, CDR2 QGS. This CDR3 is CALGELRPTWGIRTDKLIF. CDR3 coding DNA: TGTGCTCTTGGGGAACTCCGTCCTACGTGGGGGATACGCACCGATAAACTCATCTTT.

In this sample, this clone turned up many times. This DNA's translation and the protein TCRdb lists, from a much larger clone, do not match at residue 11, likely due to a read error; the protein shown is translated from the DNA. This sequence joins TRDV1 and TRDJ1, with 8 bases identical to TRDD3. This CDR3 spans 14 amino acids. Germline trimming cut 2 bases from V and 11 bases from J; bases unmatched to any gene: 10. Germline V gene data show CDR1 as TSWWSYY and CDR2 as QGS. CDR3 sequence: CALGEYYSGGALIF. CDR3 sequence (DNA): TGTGCTCTTGGGGAATACTACTCTGGGGGAGCTCTCATCTTT.

This clone came up many times. TCRdb's protein, taken from a much larger clone, differs from this DNA's translation at residue 15, likely owing to a read error; the protein displayed comes from the DNA. The chain carries TRDV1 and TRDJ1; TRDD3 agrees at 10 bases. The germline gives CDR1 TSWWSYY, CDR2 QGS. The CDR3 sequence is 21 residues long. The CDR3 DNA sequence: TGTGCTCTTGGGGAAATTGGCCTAAATACCCTTACTGGGGGATGGTCCGACAAACTCATCTTT. This gives the protein CALGEIGLNTLTGGWSDKLIF.

This clone showed up just a few times. The amino acid sequence in TCRdb belongs to a much larger clone and departs from this DNA's translation at residue 15, likely a sequencing read error; the sequence shown is translated from the DNA. The chain has TRDV2 and TRDJ1; 10 bases are shared with TRDD3. TCRdb leaves out the J gene; it was filled in here by matching the DNA to germline. Germline CDR1 reads GEAIGNYY; CDR2 reads EKD. The CDR3 length is 19 residues. CDR3 region: CACDTMRVWGIGTTGKLIF. Written as DNA, the CDR3 is TGTGCCTGTGACACGATGAGAGTCTGGGGGATAGGAACGACCGGTAAACTCATCTTT.